The T cell receptor beta chain under discussion was sequenced for a study of blood T cell repertoires in COVID-19. This study enrolled people aged about 18 to 90 from around 26 US geographic areas. Assignments of participants to cohorts depended upon their own reported clinical history. The study counted Cohort 3 donors as recovered given two negative PCRs, clearance, or symptom resolution. About this clone itself: An end of the junction differs from the germline gene, which may be a read error.

The CDR3 runs 13 residues. Looked up from germline, CDR1 is SSHAT and CDR2 is FNYEAQ (reference sequence). Sequenced by immunoSEQ multiplex PCR; TCRdb stores in-frame clones only, minus some. The data hold around 430,000 clones, with around nine tenths observed a single time. The chain links TRBV7-7 to TRBJ1-1; D is unresolved. Input material: PBMCs or T cells enriched from blood (not recorded which). The clonotype was recovered from a woman aged 50 to 65 who had recovered from COVID-19. In DNA, the CDR3 is TGTGCTAGCAGCTTAGGTCCCGGACTTGAAGCTTTCTTT. This sequence encodes CASSLGPGLEAFF.